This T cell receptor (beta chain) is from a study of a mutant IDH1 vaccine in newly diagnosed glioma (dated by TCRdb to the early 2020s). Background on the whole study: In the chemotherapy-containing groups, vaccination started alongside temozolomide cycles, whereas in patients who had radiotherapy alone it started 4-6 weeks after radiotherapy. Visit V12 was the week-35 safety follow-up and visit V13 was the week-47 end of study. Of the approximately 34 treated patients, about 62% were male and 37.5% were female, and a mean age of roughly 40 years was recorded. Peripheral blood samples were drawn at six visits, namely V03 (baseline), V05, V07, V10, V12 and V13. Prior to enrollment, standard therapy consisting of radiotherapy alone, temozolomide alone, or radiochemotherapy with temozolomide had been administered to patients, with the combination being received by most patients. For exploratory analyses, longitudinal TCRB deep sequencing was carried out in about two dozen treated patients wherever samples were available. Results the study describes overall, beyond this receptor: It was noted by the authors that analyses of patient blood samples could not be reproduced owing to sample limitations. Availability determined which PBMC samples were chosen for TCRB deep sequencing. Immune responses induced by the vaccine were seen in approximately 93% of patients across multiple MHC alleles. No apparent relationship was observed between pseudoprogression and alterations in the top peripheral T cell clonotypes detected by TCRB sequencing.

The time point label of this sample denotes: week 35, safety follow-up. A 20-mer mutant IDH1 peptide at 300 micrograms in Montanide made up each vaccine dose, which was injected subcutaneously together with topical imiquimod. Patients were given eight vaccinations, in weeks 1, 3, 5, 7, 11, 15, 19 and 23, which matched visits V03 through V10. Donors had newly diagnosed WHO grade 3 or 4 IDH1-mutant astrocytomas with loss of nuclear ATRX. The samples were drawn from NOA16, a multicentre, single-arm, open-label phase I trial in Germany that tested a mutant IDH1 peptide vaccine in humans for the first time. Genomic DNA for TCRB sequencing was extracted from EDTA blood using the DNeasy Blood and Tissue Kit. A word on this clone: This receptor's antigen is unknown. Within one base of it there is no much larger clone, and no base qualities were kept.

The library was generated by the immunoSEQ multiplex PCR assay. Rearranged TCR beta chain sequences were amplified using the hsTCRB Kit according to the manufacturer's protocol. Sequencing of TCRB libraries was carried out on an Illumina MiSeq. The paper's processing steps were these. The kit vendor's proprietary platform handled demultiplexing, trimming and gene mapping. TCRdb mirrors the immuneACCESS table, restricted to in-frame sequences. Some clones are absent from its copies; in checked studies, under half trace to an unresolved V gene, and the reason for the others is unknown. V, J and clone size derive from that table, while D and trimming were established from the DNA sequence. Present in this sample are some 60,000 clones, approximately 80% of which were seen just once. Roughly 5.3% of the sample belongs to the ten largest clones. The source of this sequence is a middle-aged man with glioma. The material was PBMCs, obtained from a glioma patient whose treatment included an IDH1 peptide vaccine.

The CDR3 protein: CASRETGRPQPQHF. At the DNA level, the sequence is TGTGCCAGCAGGGAGACAGGGCGTCCGCAGCCCCAGCATTTT. The chain links TRBV6-5 with TRBJ1-5; TRBD1 matches 7 bases in the middle. At the junction V is shortened by 6 bases and J by 7 bases; bases outside the gene matches: 9. The CDR3 holds 14 amino acids from the cysteine to the phenylalanine. Only CDR3 DNA remains: 42 bases, in frame from the first base. From a lookup of the germline V gene, CDR1 and CDR2 are MNHEY and SVGAGI.